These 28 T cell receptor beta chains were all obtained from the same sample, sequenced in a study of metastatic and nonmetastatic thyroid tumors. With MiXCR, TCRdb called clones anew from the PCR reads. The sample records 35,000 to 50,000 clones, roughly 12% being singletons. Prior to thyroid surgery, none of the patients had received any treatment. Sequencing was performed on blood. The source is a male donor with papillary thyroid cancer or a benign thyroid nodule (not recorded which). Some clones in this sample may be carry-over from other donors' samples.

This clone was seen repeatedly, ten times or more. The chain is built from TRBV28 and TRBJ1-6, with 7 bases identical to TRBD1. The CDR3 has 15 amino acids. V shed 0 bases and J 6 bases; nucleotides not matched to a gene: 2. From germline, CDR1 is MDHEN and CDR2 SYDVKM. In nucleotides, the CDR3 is TGTGCCAGCAGTTTATGGACAGGGCTTAATTCACCCCTCCACTTT. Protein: CASSLWTGLNSPLHF.

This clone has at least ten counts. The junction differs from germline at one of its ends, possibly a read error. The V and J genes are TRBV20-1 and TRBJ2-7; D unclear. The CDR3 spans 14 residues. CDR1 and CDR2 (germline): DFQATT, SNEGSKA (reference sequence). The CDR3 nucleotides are TGCAGTGCCAGAGGCGAGTATAGCTCCTACGAGCAGTACTTC. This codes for CSARGEYSSYEQYF.

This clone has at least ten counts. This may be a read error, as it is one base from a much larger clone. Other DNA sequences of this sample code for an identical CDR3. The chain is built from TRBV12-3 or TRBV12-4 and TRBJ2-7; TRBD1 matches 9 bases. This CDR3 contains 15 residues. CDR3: CASSLVGQGSYEQYF. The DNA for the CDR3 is TGCGCCAGCAGTTTAGTGGGACAGGGATCCTACGAGCAGTACTTC.

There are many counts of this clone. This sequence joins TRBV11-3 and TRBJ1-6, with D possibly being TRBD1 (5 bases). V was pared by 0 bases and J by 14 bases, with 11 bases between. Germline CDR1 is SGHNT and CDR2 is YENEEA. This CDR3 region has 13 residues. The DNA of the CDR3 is TGTGCCAGCAGCTTAGATAACAGGTCGGCCCTCCACTTT. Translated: CASSLDNRSALHF. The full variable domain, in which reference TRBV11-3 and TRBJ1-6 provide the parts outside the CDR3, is EAGVVQSPRYKIIEKKQPVAFWCNPISGHNTLYWYLQNLGQGPELLIRYENEEAVDDSQLPKDRFSAERLKGVDSTLKIQPAELGDSAVYLCASSLDNRSALHFGNGTRLTVT.

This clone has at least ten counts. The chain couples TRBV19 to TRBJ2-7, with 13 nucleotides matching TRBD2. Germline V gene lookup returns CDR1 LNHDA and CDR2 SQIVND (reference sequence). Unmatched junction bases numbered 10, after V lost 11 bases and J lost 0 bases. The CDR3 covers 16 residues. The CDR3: CAVSGTSGTSSYEQYF. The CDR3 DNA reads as TGTGCCGTCTCAGGGACTAGCGGGACCAGCTCCTACGAGCAGTACTTC.

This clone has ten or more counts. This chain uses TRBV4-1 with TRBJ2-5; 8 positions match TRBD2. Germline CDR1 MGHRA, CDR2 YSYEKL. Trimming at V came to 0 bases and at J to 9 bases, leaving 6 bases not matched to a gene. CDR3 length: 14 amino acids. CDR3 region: CASSQEGTSQAQYF. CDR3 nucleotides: TGCGCCAGCAGCCAAGAAGGGACTAGTCAAGCCCAGTACTTC.

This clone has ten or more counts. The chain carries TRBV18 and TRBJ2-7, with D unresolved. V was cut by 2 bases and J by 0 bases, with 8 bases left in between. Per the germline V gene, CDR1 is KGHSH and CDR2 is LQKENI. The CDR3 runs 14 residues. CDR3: CASSPGSDSYEQYF. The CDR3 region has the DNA TGTGCCAGCTCACCAGGTTCAGACTCCTACGAGCAGTACTTC. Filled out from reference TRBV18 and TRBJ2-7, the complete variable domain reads NAGVMQNPRHLVRRRGQEARLRCSPMKGHSHVYWYRQLPEEGLKFMVYLQKENIIDESGMPKERFSAEFPKEGPSILRIQQVVRGDSAAYFCASSPGSDSYEQYFGPGTRLTVT.

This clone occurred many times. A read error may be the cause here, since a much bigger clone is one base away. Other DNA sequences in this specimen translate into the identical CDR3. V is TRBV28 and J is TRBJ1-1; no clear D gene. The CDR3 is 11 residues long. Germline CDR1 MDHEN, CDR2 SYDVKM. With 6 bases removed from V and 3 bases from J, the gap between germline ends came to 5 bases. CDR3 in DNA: TGTGCCAGCAGCTTTGACACTGAAGCTTTCTTT. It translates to CASSFDTEAFF.

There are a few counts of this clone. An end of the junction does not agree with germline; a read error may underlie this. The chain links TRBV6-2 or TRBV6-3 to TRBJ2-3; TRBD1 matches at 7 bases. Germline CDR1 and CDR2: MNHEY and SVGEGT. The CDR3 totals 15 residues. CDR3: CASSPTGEGTDTQYF. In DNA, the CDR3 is TGTGCCAGCAGTCCCACAGGGGAAGGCACAGATACTCAGTATTTT.

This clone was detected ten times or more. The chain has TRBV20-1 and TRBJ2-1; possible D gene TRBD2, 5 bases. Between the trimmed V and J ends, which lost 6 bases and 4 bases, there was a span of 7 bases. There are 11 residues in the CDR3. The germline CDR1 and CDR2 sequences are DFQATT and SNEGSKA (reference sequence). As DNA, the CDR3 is TGCAGTGCGGGCGGGTACAATGAGCAGTTCTTC. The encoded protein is CSAGGYNEQFF.

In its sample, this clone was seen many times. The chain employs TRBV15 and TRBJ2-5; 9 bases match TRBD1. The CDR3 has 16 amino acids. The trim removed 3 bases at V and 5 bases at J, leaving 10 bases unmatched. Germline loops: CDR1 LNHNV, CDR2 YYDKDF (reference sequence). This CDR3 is CATSRGTGSPLETQYF. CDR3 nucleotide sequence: TGTGCCACCAGCAGGGGGACAGGGAGCCCCCTTGAGACCCAGTACTTC.

Written as DNA, the CDR3 is TGCAGTGCTTCCGGGACAGGGGGGAACACTGAAGCTTTCTTT. Its translation: CSASGTGGNTEAFF. V is TRBV20-1 and J is TRBJ1-1; 11 positions agree with TRBD1. After removal of 5 bases from V and 1 base from J, the junction contained 3 bases not matched to a gene. From germline, CDR1 is DFQATT and CDR2 SNEGSKA (reference sequence). The CDR3 runs 14 residues.

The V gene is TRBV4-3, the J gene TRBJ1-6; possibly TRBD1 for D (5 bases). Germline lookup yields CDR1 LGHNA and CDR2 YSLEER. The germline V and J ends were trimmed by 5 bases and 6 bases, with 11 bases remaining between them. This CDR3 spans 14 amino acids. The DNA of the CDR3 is TGCGCCAGCAGCGTCCGGACAAGTAATTCACCCCTCCACTTT. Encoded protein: CASSVRTSNSPLHF.

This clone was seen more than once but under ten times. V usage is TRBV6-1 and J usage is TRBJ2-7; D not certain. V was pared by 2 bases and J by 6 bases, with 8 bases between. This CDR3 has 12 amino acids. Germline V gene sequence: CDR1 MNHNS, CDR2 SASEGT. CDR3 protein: CASSENGREQYF. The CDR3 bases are TGTGCCAGCAGTGAAAACGGGCGCGAGCAGTACTTC.

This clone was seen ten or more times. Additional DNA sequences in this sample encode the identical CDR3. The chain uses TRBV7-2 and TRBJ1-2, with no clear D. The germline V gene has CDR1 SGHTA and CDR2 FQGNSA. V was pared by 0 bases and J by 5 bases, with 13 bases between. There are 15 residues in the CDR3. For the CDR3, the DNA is TGTGCCAGCAGCTTAGCGCGCAGGAGTACTTATGGCTACACCTTC. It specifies CASSLARRSTYGYTF.

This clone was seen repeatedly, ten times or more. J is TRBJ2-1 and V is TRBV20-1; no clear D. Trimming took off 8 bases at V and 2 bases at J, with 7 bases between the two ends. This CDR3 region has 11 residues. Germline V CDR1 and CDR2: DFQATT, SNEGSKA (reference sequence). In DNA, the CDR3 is TGCAGTATGGTTGCCTACAATGAGCAGTTCTTC. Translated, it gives CSMVAYNEQFF.

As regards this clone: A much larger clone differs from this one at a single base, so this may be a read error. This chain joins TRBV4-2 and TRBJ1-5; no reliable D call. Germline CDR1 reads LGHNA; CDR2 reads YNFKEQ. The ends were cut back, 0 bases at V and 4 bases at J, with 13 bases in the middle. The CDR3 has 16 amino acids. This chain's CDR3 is CASSQDRRRDNQPQHF. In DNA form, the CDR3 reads TGTGCCAGCAGCCAAGATAGGAGGAGGGATAATCAGCCCCAGCATTTT.

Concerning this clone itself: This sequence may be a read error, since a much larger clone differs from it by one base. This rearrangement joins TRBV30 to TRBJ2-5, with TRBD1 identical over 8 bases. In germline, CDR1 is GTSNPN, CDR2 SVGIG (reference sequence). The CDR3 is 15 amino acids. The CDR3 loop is CAWRKPGGGQETKYF. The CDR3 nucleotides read TGTGCCTGGAGAAAGCCAGGGGGCGGTCAAGAGACCAAGTACTTC.

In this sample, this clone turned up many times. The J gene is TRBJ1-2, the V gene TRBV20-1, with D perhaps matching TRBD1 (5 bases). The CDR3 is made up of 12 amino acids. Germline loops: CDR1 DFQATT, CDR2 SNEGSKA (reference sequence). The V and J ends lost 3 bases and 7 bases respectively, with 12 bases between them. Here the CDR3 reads CSARSQDAGYTF. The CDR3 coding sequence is TGCAGTGCTAGGTCACAGGATGCTGGCTACACCTTC.

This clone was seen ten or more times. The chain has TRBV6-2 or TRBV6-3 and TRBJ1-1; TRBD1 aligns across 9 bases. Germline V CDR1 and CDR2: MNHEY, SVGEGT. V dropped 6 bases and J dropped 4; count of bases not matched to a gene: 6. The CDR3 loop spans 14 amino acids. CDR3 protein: CASRPGTGRTEAFF. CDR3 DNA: TGTGCCAGCAGGCCCGGGACAGGGCGCACTGAAGCTTTCTTT.

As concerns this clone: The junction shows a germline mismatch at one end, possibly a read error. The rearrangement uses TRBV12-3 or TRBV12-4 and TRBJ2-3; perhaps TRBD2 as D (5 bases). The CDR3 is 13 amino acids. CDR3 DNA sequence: TGTACCAGCAGCCCTGGGAGAGGGGATACGCAGTATTTT. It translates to CTSSPGRGDTQYF.

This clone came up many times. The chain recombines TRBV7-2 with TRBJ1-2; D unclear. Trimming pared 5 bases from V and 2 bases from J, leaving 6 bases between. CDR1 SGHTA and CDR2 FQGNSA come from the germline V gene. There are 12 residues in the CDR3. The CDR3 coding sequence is TGTGCCAGCAGCCTAGACAACTATGGCTACACCTTC. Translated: CASSLDNYGYTF.

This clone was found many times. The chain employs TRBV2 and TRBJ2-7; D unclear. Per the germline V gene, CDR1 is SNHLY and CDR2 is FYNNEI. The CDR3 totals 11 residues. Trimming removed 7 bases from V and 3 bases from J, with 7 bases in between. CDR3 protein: CASKVGYEQYF. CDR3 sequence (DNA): TGTGCCAGCAAGGTGGGCTACGAGCAGTACTTC.

The DNA for the CDR3 is TGTGCCAGCAGTGGACTAGCGGGAGCTGCCGGGGAGCTGTTTTTT. Protein sequence: CASSGLAGAAGELFF. V and J are TRBV2 and TRBJ2-2; 12 bases match TRBD2. This CDR3 spans 15 amino acids. V lost 4 bases, J lost 6 bases, and 3 bases stayed unmatched. Per the germline V gene, CDR1 is SNHLY and CDR2 is FYNNEI.

CDR3 bases: TGTGCCAGCAGCCATGGGTCTAGCACAGATACGCAGTATTTT. Amino acid sequence: CASSHGSSTDTQYF. V usage is TRBV3-1 and J usage is TRBJ2-3; D is uncertain. This CDR3 is 14 amino acids long. CDR1 and CDR2 from the germline V gene are LGHDT and YNNKEL (reference sequence). The V end was cut by 3 bases, the J end by 0 bases, with 7 bases between.

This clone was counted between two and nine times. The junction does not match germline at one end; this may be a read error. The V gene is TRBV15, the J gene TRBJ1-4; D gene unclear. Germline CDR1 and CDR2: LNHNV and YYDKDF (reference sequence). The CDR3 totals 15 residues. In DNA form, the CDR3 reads TGTGCCACCAGCAGAGGCTGGGGAATGAATGTAAAACTGTTTTTT. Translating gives CATSRGWGMNVKLFF. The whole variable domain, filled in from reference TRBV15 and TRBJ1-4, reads DAMVIQNPRYQVTQFGKPVTLSCSQTLNHNVMYWYQQKSSQAPKLLFHYYDKDFNNEADTPDNFQSRRPNTSFCFLDIRSPGLGDTAMYLCATSRGWGMNVKLFFGSGTQLSVL.

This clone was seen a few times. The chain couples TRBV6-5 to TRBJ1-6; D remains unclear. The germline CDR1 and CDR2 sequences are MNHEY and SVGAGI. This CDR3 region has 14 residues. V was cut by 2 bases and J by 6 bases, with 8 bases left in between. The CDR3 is CASSYKFGNSPLHF. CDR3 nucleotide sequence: TGTGCCAGCAGTTACAAGTTCGGTAATTCACCCCTCCACTTT.

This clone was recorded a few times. The CDR3 sequence is CASSLEGGAPYEQYF. The CDR3 DNA reads as TGTGCCAGCAGTTTGGAGGGGGGGGCTCCCTACGAGCAGTACTTC. The chain recombines TRBV27 with TRBJ2-7; a weak D match, TRBD2 (7 bases). Germline CDR1 and CDR2: MNHEY and SMNVEV (reference sequence). V was shortened by 3 bases and J by 2 bases, with 14 bases between the two germline ends. The CDR3 runs to 15 residues.